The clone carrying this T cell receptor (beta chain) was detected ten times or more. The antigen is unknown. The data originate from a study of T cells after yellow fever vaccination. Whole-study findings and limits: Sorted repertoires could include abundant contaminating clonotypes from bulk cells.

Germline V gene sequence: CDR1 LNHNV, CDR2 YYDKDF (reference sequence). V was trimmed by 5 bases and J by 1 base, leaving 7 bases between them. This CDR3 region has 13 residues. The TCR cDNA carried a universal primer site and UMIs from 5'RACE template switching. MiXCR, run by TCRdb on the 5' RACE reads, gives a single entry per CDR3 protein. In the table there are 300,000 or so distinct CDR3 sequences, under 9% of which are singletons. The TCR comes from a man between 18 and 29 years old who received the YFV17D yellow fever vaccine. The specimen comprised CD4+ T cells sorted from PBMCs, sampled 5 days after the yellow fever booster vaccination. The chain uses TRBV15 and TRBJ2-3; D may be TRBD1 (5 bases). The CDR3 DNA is TGTGCCACCAGCCCAGGGCGCACAGATACGCAGTATTTT. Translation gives CATSPGRTDTQYF.